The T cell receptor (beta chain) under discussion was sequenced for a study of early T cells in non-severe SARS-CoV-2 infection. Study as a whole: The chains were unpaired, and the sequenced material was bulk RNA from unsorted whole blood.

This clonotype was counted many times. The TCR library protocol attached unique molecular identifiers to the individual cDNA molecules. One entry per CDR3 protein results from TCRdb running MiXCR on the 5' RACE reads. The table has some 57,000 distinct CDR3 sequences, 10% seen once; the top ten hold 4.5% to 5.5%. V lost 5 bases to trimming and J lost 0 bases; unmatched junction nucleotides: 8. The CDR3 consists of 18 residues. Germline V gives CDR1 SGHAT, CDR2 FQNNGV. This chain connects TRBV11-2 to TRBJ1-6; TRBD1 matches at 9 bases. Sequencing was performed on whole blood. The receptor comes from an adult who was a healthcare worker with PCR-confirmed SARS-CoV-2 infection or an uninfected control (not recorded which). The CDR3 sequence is CASSPRGQGISYNSPLHF. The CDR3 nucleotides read TGTGCCAGCAGCCCCCGTGGACAGGGGATCTCCTATAATTCACCCCTCCACTTT.